This TCR beta chain derives from a study of spatial heterogeneity in lung cancer. Every TCR cDNA molecule carried a tag that served as a unique molecular identifier. MiXCR was run by TCRdb on the 5' RACE reads, yielding one entry per CDR3 protein. The sample yields tens of thousands of distinct CDR3 sequences, roughly 13% seen once. Trimming cost V 4 bases and J 0 bases, with 13 bases left between them. This CDR3 is built from 17 residues. CDR1 is MNHEY, CDR2 SMNVEV, per germline (reference sequence). Time point here: sample taken at primary tumor resection. The J gene is TRBJ2-6, the V gene TRBV27; perhaps TRBD2 as D (5 bases). Sequenced material: PBMCs, taken at surgery. The receptor was derived from a male donor with early-stage non-small cell lung cancer. The chain's CDR3 is CASSSPGSSSGANVLTF. In DNA form, the CDR3 reads TGTGCCAGCAGTTCTCCGGGATCCAGCTCTGGGGCCAACGTCCTGACTTTC.